The 19 T cell receptor beta chains below were found in one sample sequenced in a study of technical replicates of blood from several donors. Clones were read by immunoSEQ multiplex PCR, and TCRdb kept only the in-frame ones, dropping some. The table shows 100,000 or so clones, with 95% to 97% occurring only once. Sequences were obtained from T cells isolated from PBMCs. The source of these receptors is a human donor in good health.

This clone appeared once. This chain links TRBV9 with TRBJ2-1; 9 bases fit TRBD2. Germline CDR1 SGDLS, CDR2 YYNGEE. The CDR3 consists of 14 residues. V was clipped by 4 bases and J by 5 bases; unmatched bases: 4. CDR3 in amino acids: CASSPRLADNEQFF. The CDR3 nucleotides read TGTGCCAGCAGCCCCAGACTAGCGGACAATGAGCAGTTCTTC.

The chain couples TRBV6-5 to TRBJ2-3; maybe TRBD1 (5 bases). Germline CDR1 MNHEY, CDR2 SVGAGI. Deletions cut 5 bases from V and 1 base from J, with 13 bases between. The CDR3 loop spans 15 amino acids. CDR3 DNA sequence: TGTGCCAGCAGTACAAGACAGTACCGCACAGATACGCAGTATTTT. Its translation is CASSTRQYRTDTQYF.

The chain uses TRBV30 and TRBJ2-7; D possibly corresponds to TRBD1 (6 bases). Trimming pared 3 bases from V and 2 bases from J, leaving 17 bases between. CDR1 GTSNPN and CDR2 SVGIG come from the germline V gene (reference sequence). The CDR3 runs to 15 residues. The CDR3 DNA is TGTGCCTGGAGGGCTGGGACACAAACCCCCTACGAGCAGTACTTC. As protein: CAWRAGTQTPYEQYF.

This chain uses TRBV9 with TRBJ1-4; 10 nucleotides agree with TRBD1. Trimming at V came to 3 bases and at J to 8 bases, leaving 4 bases not matched to a gene. This CDR3 has 14 residues. The germline CDR1 and CDR2 sequences are SGDLS and YYNGEE. CDR3 amino acids: CASSGRQGAEKLFF. The CDR3 bases are TGTGCCAGCAGCGGAAGACAGGGGGCGGAAAAACTGTTTTTT.

The CDR3 DNA reads TGTGCCAGCAGCTTGGGAGCGGGGCCTCTAAGCCATGAGCAGTTCTTC. Translated, it gives CASSLGAGPLSHEQFF. The J gene is TRBJ2-1, the V gene TRBV5-4; TRBD2 aligns across 7 bases. This CDR3 is 16 amino acids long. The junction had 11 bases not matched to a gene; V was cut back by 0 bases and J by 8 bases. Germline V gene data show CDR1 as SGHNT and CDR2 as YYREEE (reference sequence).

V gene TRBV4-3 combines with J gene TRBJ2-1; 7 positions agree with TRBD1. The CDR3 is made up of 16 amino acids. CDR1 LGHNA and CDR2 YSLEER come from the germline V gene. V gave up 0 bases and J gave up 10 bases; unmatched junction bases: 12. The CDR3 region has the DNA TGCGCCAGCAGCCAAGAGGGCCAGACAGGGTTCAGAGAGCAGTTCTTC. Translated: CASSQEGQTGFREQFF.

This chain links TRBV28 with TRBJ1-1; a possible D gene is TRBD1 (5 bases). CDR1 and CDR2 (germline): MDHEN, SYDVKM. CDR3 length: 11 amino acids. The V end was cut by 1 base, the J end by 10 bases, with 7 bases between. CDR3 region: CASSLYRGAFF. The CDR3 DNA follows: TGTGCCAGCAGTTTATATAGGGGAGCTTTCTTT.

This clone has a single count. The chain uses TRBV5-4 and TRBJ2-1, with D maybe TRBD1 (5 bases). Between the trimmed V and J ends, which lost 4 bases and 8 bases, there was a span of 19 bases. Per germline, CDR1 SGHNT and CDR2 YYREEE (reference sequence). The CDR3 spans 15 residues. In DNA, the CDR3 is TGTGCCAGCAGCCCAGGGAACCCAGGTAGGGATGAGCAGTTCTTC. It translates to CASSPGNPGRDEQFF.

The chain combines TRBV29-1 with TRBJ1-1, with no clear D. The CDR3 extends over 11 amino acids. Per germline, CDR1 SQVTM and CDR2 ANQGSEA. V lost 4 bases to trimming and J lost 6 bases, with 9 bases between them. The CDR3 protein is CSVGEGAEAFF. The DNA for the CDR3 is TGCAGCGTTGGGGAGGGAGCTGAAGCTTTCTTT.

There are a few counts of this clone. J is TRBJ1-4 and V is TRBV19; 7 bases map to TRBD1. There are 15 residues in the CDR3. V shed 1 base, J shed 1 base, and the junction held 0 bases outside the gene matches. The germline V gene has CDR1 LNHDA and CDR2 SQIVND (reference sequence). The CDR3 DNA follows: TGTGCCAGTAGTATAGGGGACAGAACTAATGAAAAACTGTTTTTT. It translates to CASSIGDRTNEKLFF.

The V call is TRBV27, the J call TRBJ2-1, with 10 nucleotides matching TRBD2. The CDR3 contains 14 residues. V trimming: 8 bases; J trimming: 5 bases; junction bases outside the gene matches: 6. Looked up from germline, CDR1 is MNHEY and CDR2 is SMNVEV (reference sequence). CDR3 coding DNA: TGTGCCAGCTCCCTACTAGCGGGAAACAATGAGCAGTTCTTC. Translated: CASSLLAGNNEQFF.

The chain has TRBV6-1 and TRBJ1-5; D call uncertain. V was pared by 7 bases and J by 6 bases, with 13 bases between. Germline V gene data show CDR1 as MNHNS and CDR2 as SASEGT. The CDR3 sequence is 13 residues long. The CDR3: CASNGRGAQPQHF. The DNA of the CDR3 is TGTGCCAGCAATGGCCGGGGAGCTCAGCCCCAGCATTTT.

As DNA, the CDR3 is TGTGCCTGGAGTGCTCCCGCGGAGCAGTTCTTC. It yields the protein CAWSAPAEQFF. The chain employs TRBV30 and TRBJ2-1; D is undetermined. V was shortened by 1 base and J by 10 bases, with 8 bases between the two germline ends. This CDR3 contains 11 residues. Germline V gene data show CDR1 as GTSNPN and CDR2 as SVGIG (reference sequence).

V gene TRBV11-2 combines with J gene TRBJ1-1; D is possibly TRBD1 (5 bases). The germline CDR1 and CDR2 sequences are SGHAT and FQNNGV. The CDR3 has 15 residues. Trimming pared 1 base from V and 0 bases from J, leaving 9 bases between. This CDR3 is CASSLGKGMNTEAFF. The DNA for the CDR3 is TGTGCCAGCAGCTTAGGCAAGGGGATGAACACTGAAGCTTTCTTT.

This chain connects TRBV7-9 to TRBJ1-5; 8 nucleotides line up with TRBD1. The germline V gene has CDR1 SEHNR and CDR2 FQNEAQ (reference sequence). The trim removed 4 bases at V and 8 bases at J, leaving 7 bases unmatched. The CDR3 extends over 14 amino acids. The CDR3 spells CASSSKTGVKPQHF. CDR3 sequence (DNA): TGTGCCAGCAGCTCGAAGACAGGGGTGAAGCCCCAGCATTTT. The full variable domain, rest sourced from reference TRBV7-9 and TRBJ1-5, is DTGVSQNPRHKITKRGQNVTFRCDPISEHNRLYWYRQTLGQGPEFLTYFQNEAQLEKSRLLSDRFSAERPKGSFSTLEIQRTEQGDSAMYLCASSSKTGVKPQHFGDGTRLSIL.

The chain recombines TRBV5-1 with TRBJ1-2; the D is unclear. This CDR3 has 13 residues. Per the germline V gene, CDR1 is SGHRS and CDR2 is YFSETQ. V lost 0 bases, J lost 3 bases, and 6 bases lay in between. The CDR3 coding sequence is TGCGCCAGCAGCTTGGCCCTTGACTATGGCTACACCTTC. Translated, it gives CASSLALDYGYTF.

The rearrangement joins TRBV5-4 to TRBJ2-5; 11 bases match TRBD2. V was pared by 4 bases and J by 5 bases, with 7 bases of the junction left unmatched. The CDR3 consists of 15 residues. Germline V lookup: CDR1 SGHNT, CDR2 YYREEE (reference sequence). CDR3 region: CASSRTSGSSETQYF. CDR3 coding DNA: TGTGCCAGCAGCCGTACTAGCGGGAGTTCTGAGACCCAGTACTTC.

This chain connects TRBV7-8 to TRBJ1-3, with D uncertain. Trimming removed 0 bases at V and 0 bases at J, with 3 bases between. Germline CDR1 SGHVS, CDR2 FQNEAQ. This CDR3 has 14 residues. The CDR3: CASSLAGSGNTIYF. The CDR3 DNA reads as TGTGCCAGCAGCTTAGCCGGCTCTGGAAACACCATATATTTT.

This chain joins TRBV5-1 and TRBJ2-2; tentatively, D is TRBD1 (6 bases). The CDR3 spans 15 residues. The V gene's germline CDR1 is SGHRS and CDR2 YFSETQ. Trimming stripped 5 bases from V and 3 bases from J, with 14 bases between. The CDR3 sequence is CASSSGTGYTGELFF. The CDR3, as DNA: TGCGCCAGCAGTTCCGGAACAGGGTACACCGGGGAGCTGTTTTTT.